Presented here are 23 T cell receptor beta chains from one specimen sequenced in a study of shared clonotypes between healthy human individuals. Method: immunoSEQ multiplex PCR; TCRdb's copy keeps in-frame clones and lacks some. Among fewer than 550,000 clones, about 75% were seen once, and the ten largest hold about an eighth. Sequencing was performed on PBMCs. Receptors were obtained from a woman in her thirties or forties in good health. Some clones in this sample may be carry-over from other donors' samples.

J is TRBJ2-1 and V is TRBV7-9, with 8 bases identical to TRBD2. V lost 1 base and J lost 13; bases outside the gene matches: 9. This CDR3 contains 14 residues. CDR1 and CDR2 from the germline V gene are SEHNR and FQNEAQ (reference sequence). As DNA, the CDR3 is TGTGCCAGCAGCTTAGTCGAGCGGGAGTGGGTTCAGTTCTTC. Translation gives CASSLVEREWVQFF.

The chain recombines TRBV30 with TRBJ1-5; D unresolved. The CDR3 length is 14 residues. CDR1 is GTSNPN and CDR2 is SVGIG in the germline V gene (reference sequence). The V gene lost 7 bases and the J gene lost 4 bases, with 17 bases spanning the gap. The DNA of the CDR3 is TGTGCCTACAGTTCCAGCACCCGAAATCAGCCCCAGCATTTT. Translated: CAYSSSTRNQPQHF.

V is TRBV18 and J is TRBJ2-5, with 11 bases that match TRBD2. The V gene end was trimmed by 3 bases and the J gene end by 5 bases; junction bases not matched to a gene: 5. Germline CDR1 is KGHSH and CDR2 is LQKENI. This CDR3 has 15 residues. The CDR3 DNA reads as TGTGCCAGCTCACCGGAGACTAGCGGGATGGAGACCCAGTACTTC. This encodes CASSPETSGMETQYF.

The chain links TRBV19 to TRBJ2-1; 15 bases are shared with TRBD2. The V segment lost 4 bases and the J segment 6 bases; nucleotides outside the gene matches: 10. The CDR3 extends over 18 amino acids. The germline CDR1 and CDR2 sequences are LNHDA and SQIVND (reference sequence). The CDR3, as DNA: TGTGCCAGTAGTAGCCCGGGACTAGCGGGAGGACGTGGCAATGAGCAGTTCTTC. Translated, it gives CASSSPGLAGGRGNEQFF.

The V gene is TRBV7-9, the J gene TRBJ2-1; 9 positions match TRBD1. Losses at the gene ends were 0 bases for V and 10 bases for J; bases not matched to a gene: 10. CDR3 length: 16 residues. Looked up from germline, CDR1 is SEHNR and CDR2 is FQNEAQ (reference sequence). The DNA for the CDR3 is TGTGCCAGCAGCTTAGCCGGTGGACAGGGGTTGCGGGAGCAGTTCTTC. It encodes CASSLAGGQGLREQFF. The full variable domain, its missing parts supplied by reference TRBV7-9 and TRBJ2-1, is DTGVSQNPRHKITKRGQNVTFRCDPISEHNRLYWYRQTLGQGPEFLTYFQNEAQLEKSRLLSDRFSAERPKGSFSTLEIQRTEQGDSAMYLCASSLAGGQGLREQFFGPGTRLTVL.

CDR3 protein: CASSPPSETQYF. The CDR3 nucleotides read TGTGCCAGCAGCCCCCCCTCGGAGACCCAGTACTTC. The rearrangement links TRBV7-9 to TRBJ2-5, with D uncertain. Germline assignment: CDR1 SEHNR and CDR2 FQNEAQ (reference sequence). V dropped 5 bases and J dropped 5 bases, with 9 bases sitting between them. The CDR3 loop spans 12 amino acids.

The chain is built from TRBV5-1 and TRBJ2-2, with D unresolved. CDR1 and CDR2 (germline): SGHRS, YFSETQ. Trimming cost V 5 bases and J 3 bases, with 8 bases left between them. This CDR3 has 13 residues. CDR3 region: CASRPQDTGELFF. CDR3 coding DNA: TGCGCCAGCAGGCCCCAGGACACCGGGGAGCTGTTTTTT.

V and J are TRBV18 and TRBJ1-5; D gene ambiguous. The V end was cut by 3 bases, the J end by 3 bases, with 3 bases between. Germline V gives CDR1 KGHSH, CDR2 LQKENI. The CDR3 contains 12 residues. The CDR3 is CASSPPNQPQHF. The CDR3 bases are TGTGCCAGCTCACCCCCCAATCAGCCCCAGCATTTT.

The genes are TRBV6-1 and TRBJ1-2; 9 bases agree with TRBD1. Looked up from germline, CDR1 is MNHNS and CDR2 is SASEGT. V was clipped by 3 bases and J by 4 bases; unmatched bases: 6. CDR3 length: 15 amino acids. In nucleotides, the CDR3 is TGTGCCAGCAGTGATCCGGGACAGGGAGGCTATGGCTACACCTTC. Its protein is CASSDPGQGGYGYTF.

The chain has TRBV7-4 and TRBJ1-5, with a tentative D call TRBD1 (5 bases). CDR3 length: 17 amino acids. Germline V gene lookup returns CDR1 SGHVT and CDR2 SQSDAQ. V was pared by 1 base and J by 9 bases, with 22 bases between. In nucleotides, the CDR3 is TGTGCCAGCAGCTTAGTTGGAACGGGGCTGACGTGGAGGCCCCAGCATTTT. It specifies CASSLVGTGLTWRPQHF.

The chain uses TRBV4-1 and TRBJ1-1; tentatively, D is TRBD1 (6 bases). Germline lookup yields CDR1 MGHRA and CDR2 YSYEKL. The CDR3 runs to 15 residues. Trimming removed 1 base from V and 4 bases from J, with 13 bases in between. The CDR3 spells CASSQGEGEGTEAFF. The CDR3 nucleotides read TGCGCCAGCAGCCAAGGGGAGGGGGAGGGCACTGAAGCTTTCTTT.

The gene calls are TRBV7-2 and TRBJ2-7, with 7 positions matching TRBD2. After removal of 6 bases from V and 7 bases from J, the junction contained 15 bases not matched to a gene. CDR1 is SGHTA, CDR2 FQGNSA, per germline. The CDR3 sequence is 15 residues long. The CDR3 nucleotides read TGTGCCAGCAGATCGGCGAGCGGGGCCCCGGGAGAGCAGTACTTC. As protein: CASRSASGAPGEQYF.

The sample holds a few counts of this clone. At one end the junction does not follow the germline gene, possibly because of a read error. V and J are TRBV29-1 and TRBJ1-2; D is unclear. The CDR3 is 8 amino acids. The germline V gene encodes CDR1 SQVTM and CDR2 ANQGSEA. The CDR3 is CSVGAENF. CDR3 in DNA: TGCAGCGTTGGGGCAGAAAACTTC. The entire variable domain, with the rest obtained from reference TRBV29-1 and TRBJ1-2, is as follows: SAVISQKPSRDICQRGTSLTIQCQVDSQVTMMFWYRQQPGQSLTLIATANQGSEATYESGFVIDKFPISRPNLTFSTLTVSNMSPEDSSIYLCSVGAENFGSGTRLTVV.

The chain couples TRBV5-4 to TRBJ2-2; perhaps TRBD1 as D (6 bases). Trimming left V 0 bases short and J 5 bases short, with 14 bases between. CDR3 length: 16 amino acids. Germline V CDR1 and CDR2: SGHNT, YYREEE (reference sequence). The CDR3 sequence: CASSLAWAGATGELFF. The CDR3 DNA follows: TGTGCCAGCAGCTTGGCCTGGGCAGGGGCGACCGGGGAGCTGTTTTTT.

The chain is built from TRBV2 and TRBJ2-6, with D possibly TRBD1 on 5 matching bases. This CDR3 has 19 residues. Trimming stripped 4 bases from V and 0 bases from J, with 19 bases between. CDR1 and CDR2 from the germline V gene are SNHLY and FYNNEI. Written as DNA, the CDR3 is TGTGCCAGCAGTGGGCAGGGCTGGATCCCTAGCTCTGGGGCCAACGTCCTGACTTTC. This codes for CASSGQGWIPSSGANVLTF.

CDR3 amino acids: CASSPIPAGDTGELFF. The CDR3 DNA is TGCGCCAGCAGCCCTATACCTGCCGGGGACACCGGGGAGCTGTTTTTT. V is TRBV5-1 and J is TRBJ2-2; D may be TRBD2 (5 bases). The V end lost 4 bases, the J end lost 3 bases, and 16 bases lay between the germline ends. This CDR3 region has 16 residues. Germline V lookup: CDR1 SGHRS, CDR2 YFSETQ.

This chain connects TRBV28 to TRBJ2-7; D might be TRBD2 (6 bases). The CDR3 loop spans 16 amino acids. V lost 5 bases, J lost 2 bases, and 19 bases lay in between. CDR1 and CDR2 (germline): MDHEN, SYDVKM. The CDR3 loop is CASSPLGGGYAYEQYF. The CDR3 region has the DNA TGTGCCAGCAGTCCTCTCGGGGGAGGATATGCCTACGAGCAGTACTTC.

The gene calls are TRBV7-2 and TRBJ2-7; TRBD2 aligns across 10 bases. The V segment lost 5 bases and the J segment 1 base; nucleotides outside the gene matches: 5. The CDR3 consists of 15 residues. Per germline, CDR1 SGHTA and CDR2 FQGNSA. CDR3 bases: TGTGCCAGCAGCATCCCGACTAGCGGGTCCTACGAGCAGTACTTC. Translating gives CASSIPTSGSYEQYF.

This chain joins TRBV18 and TRBJ1-3, with D tentatively TRBD1 (5 bases). The germline CDR1 and CDR2 sequences are KGHSH and LQKENI. V shed 3 bases and J shed 0 bases, with 12 bases lying between them. The CDR3 sequence is 16 residues long. The CDR3 DNA reads as TGTGCCAGCTCACCCTCGGGACTCCGCTCTGGAAACACCATATATTTT. Encoded protein: CASSPSGLRSGNTIYF. The full variable domain, its missing parts supplied by reference TRBV18 and TRBJ1-3, is NAGVMQNPRHLVRRRGQEARLRCSPMKGHSHVYWYRQLPEEGLKFMVYLQKENIIDESGMPKERFSAEFPKEGPSILRIQQVVRGDSAAYFCASSPSGLRSGNTIYFGEGSWLTVV.

The chain employs TRBV19 and TRBJ1-2, with unresolved D. CDR1 LNHDA and CDR2 SQIVND come from the germline V gene (reference sequence). The CDR3 loop spans 12 amino acids. The V and J ends lost 1 base and 7 bases respectively, with 7 bases between them. The CDR3 is CASSIGDGGYTF. In nucleotides, the CDR3 is TGTGCCAGTAGTATAGGGGATGGTGGCTACACCTTC.

The chain uses TRBV5-4 and TRBJ2-5; TRBD1 agrees at 7 bases. The CDR3 has 13 residues. V dropped 2 bases and J dropped 4; count of bases not matched to a gene: 2. CDR1 is SGHNT, CDR2 YYREEE, per germline (reference sequence). The CDR3, as DNA: TGTGCCAGCAGCTTCGACAGGGCAGAGACCCAGTACTTC. This sequence encodes CASSFDRAETQYF.

The sample holds one count of this clone. The chain employs TRBV30 and TRBJ2-5; no definite D call. Germline CDR1 reads GTSNPN; CDR2 reads SVGIG (reference sequence). Trimming cost V 0 bases and J 5 bases, with 10 bases left between them. The CDR3 is 13 amino acids. The CDR3, as DNA: TGTGCCTGGAGTGTTCGCTTCGGCGAGACCCAGTACTTC. Translation: CAWSVRFGETQYF.

The chain carries TRBV19 and TRBJ2-1, with 7 bases that match TRBD1. The CDR3 spans 16 residues. J was trimmed by 5 bases and V by 5 bases; bases with no gene match: 12. From germline, CDR1 is LNHDA and CDR2 SQIVND (reference sequence). CDR3 amino acids: CASSFYRGLLHNEQFF. The CDR3 DNA reads TGTGCCAGTAGTTTCTACAGGGGCCTATTACACAATGAGCAGTTCTTC.